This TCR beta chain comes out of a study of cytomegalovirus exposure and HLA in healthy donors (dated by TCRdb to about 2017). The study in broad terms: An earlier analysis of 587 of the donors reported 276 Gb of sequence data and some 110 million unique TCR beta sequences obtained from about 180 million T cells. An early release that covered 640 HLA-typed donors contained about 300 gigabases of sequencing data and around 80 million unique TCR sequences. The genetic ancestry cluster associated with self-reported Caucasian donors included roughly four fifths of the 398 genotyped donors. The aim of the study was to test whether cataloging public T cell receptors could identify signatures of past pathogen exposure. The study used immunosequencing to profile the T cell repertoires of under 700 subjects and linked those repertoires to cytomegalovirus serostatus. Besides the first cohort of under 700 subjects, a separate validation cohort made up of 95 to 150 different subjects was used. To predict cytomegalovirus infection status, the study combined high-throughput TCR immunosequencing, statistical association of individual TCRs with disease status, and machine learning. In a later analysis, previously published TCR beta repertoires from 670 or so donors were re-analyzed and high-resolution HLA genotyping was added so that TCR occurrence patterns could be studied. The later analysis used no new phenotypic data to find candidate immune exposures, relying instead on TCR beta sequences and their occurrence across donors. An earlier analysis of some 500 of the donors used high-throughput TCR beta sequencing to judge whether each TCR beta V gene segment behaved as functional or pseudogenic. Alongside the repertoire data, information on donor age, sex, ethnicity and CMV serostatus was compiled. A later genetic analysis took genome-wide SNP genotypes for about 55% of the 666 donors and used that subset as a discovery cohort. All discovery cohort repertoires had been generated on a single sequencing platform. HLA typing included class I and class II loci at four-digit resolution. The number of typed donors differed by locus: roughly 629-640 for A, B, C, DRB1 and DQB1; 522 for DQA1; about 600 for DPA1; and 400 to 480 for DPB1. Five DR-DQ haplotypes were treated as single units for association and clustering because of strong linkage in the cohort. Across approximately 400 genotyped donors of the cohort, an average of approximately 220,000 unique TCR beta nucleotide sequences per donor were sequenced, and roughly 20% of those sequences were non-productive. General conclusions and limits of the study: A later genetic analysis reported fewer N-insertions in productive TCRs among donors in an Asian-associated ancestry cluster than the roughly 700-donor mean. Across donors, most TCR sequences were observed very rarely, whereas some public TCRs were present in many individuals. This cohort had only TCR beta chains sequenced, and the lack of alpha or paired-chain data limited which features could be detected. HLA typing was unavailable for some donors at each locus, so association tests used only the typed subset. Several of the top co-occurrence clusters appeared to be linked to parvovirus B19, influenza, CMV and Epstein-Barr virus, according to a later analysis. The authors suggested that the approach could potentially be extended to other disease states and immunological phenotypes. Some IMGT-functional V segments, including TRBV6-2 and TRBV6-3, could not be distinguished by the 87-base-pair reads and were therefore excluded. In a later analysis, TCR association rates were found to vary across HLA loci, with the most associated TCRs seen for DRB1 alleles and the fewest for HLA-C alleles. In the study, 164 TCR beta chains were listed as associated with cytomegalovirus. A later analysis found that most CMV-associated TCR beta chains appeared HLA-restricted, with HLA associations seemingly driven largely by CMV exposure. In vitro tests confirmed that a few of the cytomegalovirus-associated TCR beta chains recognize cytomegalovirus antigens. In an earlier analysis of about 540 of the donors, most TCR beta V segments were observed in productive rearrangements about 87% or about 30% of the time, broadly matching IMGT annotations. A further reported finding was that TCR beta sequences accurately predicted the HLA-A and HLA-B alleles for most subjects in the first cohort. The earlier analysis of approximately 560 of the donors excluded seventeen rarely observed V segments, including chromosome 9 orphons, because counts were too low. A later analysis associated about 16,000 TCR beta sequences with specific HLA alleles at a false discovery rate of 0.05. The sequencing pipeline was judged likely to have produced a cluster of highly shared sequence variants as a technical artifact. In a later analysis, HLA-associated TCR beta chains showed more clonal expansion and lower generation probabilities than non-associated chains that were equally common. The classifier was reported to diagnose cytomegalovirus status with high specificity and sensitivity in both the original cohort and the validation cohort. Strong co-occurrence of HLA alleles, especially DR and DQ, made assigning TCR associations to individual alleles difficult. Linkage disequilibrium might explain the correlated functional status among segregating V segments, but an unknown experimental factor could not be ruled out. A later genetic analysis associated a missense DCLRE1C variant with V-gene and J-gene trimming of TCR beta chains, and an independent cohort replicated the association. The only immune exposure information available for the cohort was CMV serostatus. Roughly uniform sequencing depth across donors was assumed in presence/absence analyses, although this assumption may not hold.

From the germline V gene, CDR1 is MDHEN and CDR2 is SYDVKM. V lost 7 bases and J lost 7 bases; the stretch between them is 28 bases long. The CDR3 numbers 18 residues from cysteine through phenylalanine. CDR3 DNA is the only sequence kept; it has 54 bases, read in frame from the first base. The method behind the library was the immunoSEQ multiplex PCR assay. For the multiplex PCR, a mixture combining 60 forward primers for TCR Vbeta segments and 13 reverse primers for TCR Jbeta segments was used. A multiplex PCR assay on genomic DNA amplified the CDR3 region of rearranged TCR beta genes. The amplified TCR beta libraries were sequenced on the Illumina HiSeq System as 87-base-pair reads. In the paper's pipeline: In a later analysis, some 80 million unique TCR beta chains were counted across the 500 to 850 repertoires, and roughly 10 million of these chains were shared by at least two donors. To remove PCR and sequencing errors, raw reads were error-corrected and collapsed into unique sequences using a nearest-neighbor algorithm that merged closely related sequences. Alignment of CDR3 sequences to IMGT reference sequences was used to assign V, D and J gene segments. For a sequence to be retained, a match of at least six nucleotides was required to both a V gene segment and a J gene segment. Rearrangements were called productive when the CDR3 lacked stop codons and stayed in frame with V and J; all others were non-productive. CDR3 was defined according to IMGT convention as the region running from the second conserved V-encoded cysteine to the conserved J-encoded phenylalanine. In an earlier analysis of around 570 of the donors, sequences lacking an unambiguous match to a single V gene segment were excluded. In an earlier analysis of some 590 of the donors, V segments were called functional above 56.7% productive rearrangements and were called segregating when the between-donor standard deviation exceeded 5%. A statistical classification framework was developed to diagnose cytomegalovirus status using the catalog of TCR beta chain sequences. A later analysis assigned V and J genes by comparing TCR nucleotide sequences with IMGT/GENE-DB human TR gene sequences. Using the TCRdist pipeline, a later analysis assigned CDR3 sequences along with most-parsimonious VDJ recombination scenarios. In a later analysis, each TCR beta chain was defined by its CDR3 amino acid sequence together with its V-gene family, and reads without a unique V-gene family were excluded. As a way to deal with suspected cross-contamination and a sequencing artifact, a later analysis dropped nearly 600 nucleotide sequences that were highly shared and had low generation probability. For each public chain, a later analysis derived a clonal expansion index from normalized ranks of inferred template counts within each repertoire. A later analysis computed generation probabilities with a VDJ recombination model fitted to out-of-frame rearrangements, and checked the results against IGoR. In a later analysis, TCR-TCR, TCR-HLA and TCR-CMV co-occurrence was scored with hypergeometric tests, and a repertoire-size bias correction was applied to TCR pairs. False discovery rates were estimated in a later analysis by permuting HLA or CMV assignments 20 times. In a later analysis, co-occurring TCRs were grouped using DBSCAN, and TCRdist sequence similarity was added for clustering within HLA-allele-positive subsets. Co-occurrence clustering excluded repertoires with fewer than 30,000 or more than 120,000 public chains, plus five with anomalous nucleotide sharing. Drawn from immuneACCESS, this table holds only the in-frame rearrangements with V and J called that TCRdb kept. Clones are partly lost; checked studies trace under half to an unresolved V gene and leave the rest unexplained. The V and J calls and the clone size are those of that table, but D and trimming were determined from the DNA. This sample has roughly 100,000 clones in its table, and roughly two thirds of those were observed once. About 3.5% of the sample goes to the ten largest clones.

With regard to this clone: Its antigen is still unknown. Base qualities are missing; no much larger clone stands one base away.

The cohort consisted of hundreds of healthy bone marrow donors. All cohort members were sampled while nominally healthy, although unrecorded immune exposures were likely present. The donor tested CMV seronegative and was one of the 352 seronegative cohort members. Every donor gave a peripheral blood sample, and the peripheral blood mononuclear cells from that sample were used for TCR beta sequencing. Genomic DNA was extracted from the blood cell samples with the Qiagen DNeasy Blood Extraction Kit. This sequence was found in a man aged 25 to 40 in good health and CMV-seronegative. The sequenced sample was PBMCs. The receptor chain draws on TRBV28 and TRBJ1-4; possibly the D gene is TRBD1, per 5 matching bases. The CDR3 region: CASKITRGIKSVGEKLFF. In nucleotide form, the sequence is TGTGCCAGCAAGATTACAAGGGGTATTAAAAGTGTAGGTGAAAAACTGTTTTTT.